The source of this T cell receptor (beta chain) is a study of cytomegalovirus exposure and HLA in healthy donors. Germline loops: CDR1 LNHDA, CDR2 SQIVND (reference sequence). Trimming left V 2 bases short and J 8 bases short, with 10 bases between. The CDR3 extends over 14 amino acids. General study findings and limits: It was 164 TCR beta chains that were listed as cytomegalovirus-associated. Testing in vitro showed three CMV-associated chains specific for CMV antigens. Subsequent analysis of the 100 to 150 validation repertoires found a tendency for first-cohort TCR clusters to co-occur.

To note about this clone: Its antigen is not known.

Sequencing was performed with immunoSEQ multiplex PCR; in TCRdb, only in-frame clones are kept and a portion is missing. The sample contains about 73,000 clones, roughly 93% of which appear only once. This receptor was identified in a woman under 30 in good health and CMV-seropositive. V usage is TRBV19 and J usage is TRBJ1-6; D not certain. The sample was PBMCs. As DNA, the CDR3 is TGTGCCAGTAGTATAAGAGGGTGGGATTCACCCCTCCACTTT. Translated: CASSIRGWDSPLHF.